This is a list of T cell receptor beta chains from one sample in a study of T cells after yellow fever vaccination. Each CDR3 protein is one row after TCRdb ran MiXCR on the 5' RACE reads. The sample consists of more than 350,000 distinct CDR3 sequences, 11% of them appearing once. Sequenced material: PBMCs, taken on the day of the first yellow fever vaccination. These receptors were collected from a man younger than 30 who received the YFV17D yellow fever vaccine. Each CDR3 is given with its conserved first and last residue. D genes are given only for firm matches. Expanded clones are given a class, and other clones once, few, many or no size at all.

V: TRBV10-3
J: TRBJ2-1
D: NA
size: few
DNA: TGTGCCATCAGTGAGTCGAACGACAATGAGCAGTTCTTC
CDR3: CAISESNDNEQFF

V: TRBV19
J: TRBJ1-1
D: NA
size: many
DNA: TGTGCCAGTAAAGTTGGCACGCACAACACTGAAGCTTTCTTT
CDR3: CASKVGTHNTEAFF

V: TRBV7-8
J: TRBJ1-2
D: NA
size: NA
DNA: TGTGCCAGCAGCTCTCGATCGACAGATAACTATGGCTACACCTTC
CDR3: CASSSRSTDNYGYTF

V: TRBV5-1
J: TRBJ2-3
D: NA
size: many
DNA: TGCGCCAGCAGATCTGGGACCGTGAAAGATACGCAGTATTTT
CDR3: CASRSGTVKDTQYF

V: TRBV5-4
J: TRBJ2-3
D: TRBD1
size: NA
DNA: TGTGCCAGCAGCCCCCGGGACAGCGGCACAGATACGCAGTATTTT
CDR3: CASSPRDSGTDTQYF

V: TRBV14
J: TRBJ2-7
D: TRBD1
size: NA
DNA: TGTGCCAGCAGCCCTACAGGGGTCCTCTACGAGCAGTACTTC
CDR3: CASSPTGVLYEQYF

V: TRBV5-1
J: TRBJ2-2
D: TRBD2
size: many
DNA: TGCGCCAGCAGCTCCGTCAGGAGGGAGGGCGGGGAGCTGTTTTTT
CDR3: CASSSVRREGGELFF

V: TRBV28
J: TRBJ1-6
D: NA
size: NA
DNA: TGTGCCAGCAGCCGAAATTCACCCCTCCACTTT
CDR3: CASSRNSPLHF

V: TRBV4-3
J: TRBJ2-7
D: TRBD2
size: many
DNA: TGCGCCAGCAGCCAAGGGGGGGGCGAGCAGTACTTC
CDR3: CASSQGGGEQYF

V: TRBV6-2/TRBV6-3
J: TRBJ2-2
D: TRBD2
size: few
DNA: TGTGCCAGCAGTTACTTACGGACTAGCGGGCTGACCGGGGAGCTGTTTTTT
CDR3: CASSYLRTSGLTGELFF

V: TRBV24-1
J: TRBJ2-1
D: TRBD1
size: few
DNA: TGTGCCACCATGGGACAGGGGACAATAGGGGTAAATGAGCAGTTCTTC
CDR3: CATMGQGTIGVNEQFF

V: TRBV7-9
J: TRBJ1-6
D: NA
size: few
DNA: TGTGCCAGCAGCGATTCGGCGGGGGCCTATAATTCACCCCTCCACTTT
CDR3: CASSDSAGAYNSPLHF

V: TRBV29-1
J: TRBJ1-1
D: NA
size: few
DNA: TGCAGCGTTGACACTCCTGAAGCTTTCTTT
CDR3: CSVDTPEAFF

V: TRBV3-1
J: TRBJ2-3
D: TRBD1
size: NA
DNA: TGTGCCAGCAGCCCTGGACAGGGGACACCAGATACGCAGTATTTT
CDR3: CASSPGQGTPDTQYF

V: TRBV6-1
J: TRBJ2-7
D: TRBD1
size: few
DNA: TGTGCCAGTACGCGGGACAGGCTTTCCTACGAGCAGTACTTC
CDR3: CASTRDRLSYEQYF

V: TRBV5-1
J: TRBJ2-1
D: TRBD2
size: many
DNA: TGCGCCAGCAGCTTGGTCGTTAGCGGGGGTCCCTACAATGAGCAGTTCTTC
CDR3: CASSLVVSGGPYNEQFF

V: TRBV12-3/TRBV12-4
J: TRBJ2-2
D: NA
size: many
DNA: TGTGCCAGCAGTCCAACCTACACCGGGGAGCTGTTTTTT
CDR3: CASSPTYTGELFF

V: TRBV7-9
J: TRBJ1-2
D: TRBD1
size: few
DNA: TGTGCCAGCAGCATTGGACAGGGGGAGCTTGGAGCCTCCTATGGCTACACCTTC
CDR3: CASSIGQGELGASYGYTF

V: TRBV28
J: TRBJ2-3
D: NA
size: many
DNA: TGTGCCAGCGGTACAGGAGATACGCAGTATTTT
CDR3: CASGTGDTQYF

V: TRBV12-3/TRBV12-4
J: TRBJ2-7
D: NA
size: NA
DNA: TGTGCCAGCAGCGGAACCGCAGGGGCCGAGCAGTACTTC
CDR3: CASSGTAGAEQYF

V: TRBV2
J: TRBJ2-3
D: NA
size: many
DNA: TGTGCCAGCAGTGGGGGTTTCGATACGCAGTATTTT
CDR3: CASSGGFDTQYF

V: TRBV4-2
J: TRBJ2-7
D: TRBD2
size: few
DNA: TGTGCCAGCAGCCCCAGCGGGACCTACTACGAGCAGTACTTC
CDR3: CASSPSGTYYEQYF

V: TRBV7-2
J: TRBJ2-4
D: NA
size: few
DNA: TGTGCCAGCAGCTTAGCGTTCTCGGCCCTACGCGCCAAAAACATTCAGTACTTC
CDR3: CASSLAFSALRAKNIQYF

V: TRBV10-3
J: TRBJ1-2
D: NA
size: NA
DNA: TGTGCCACCCTTCCAGGACCGCTAAACTATGGCTACACCTTC
CDR3: CATLPGPLNYGYTF

V: TRBV6-1
J: TRBJ1-2
D: NA
size: few
DNA: TGTGCCAGCAGTCCCACCCCAAAAGGGTTGAGCTACACCTTC
CDR3: CASSPTPKGLSYTF

V: TRBV18
J: TRBJ1-4
D: NA
size: NA
DNA: TGTGCCAGCTCACCAGGAGGGGAGGCGGAAAAACTGTTTTTT
CDR3: CASSPGGEAEKLFF

V: TRBV5-6
J: TRBJ2-7
D: NA
size: few
DNA: TGTGCCAGCAGCTGGCAGGGTGGCGAGCAGTACTTC
CDR3: CASSWQGGEQYF

V: TRBV12-3/TRBV12-4
J: TRBJ1-4
D: NA
size: NA
DNA: TGTGCCAGCAGTTTGCTGCTTGCAACTAATGAAAAACTGTTTTTT
CDR3: CASSLLLATNEKLFF

V: TRBV6-5
J: TRBJ2-7
D: TRBD1
size: NA
DNA: TGTGCCAGCAGTTACTACAGGGGCTCCTACGAGCAGTACTTC
CDR3: CASSYYRGSYEQYF

V: TRBV11-2
J: TRBJ2-3
D: TRBD1
size: NA
DNA: TGTGCCAGCAGCTCGGGACAGGGAGGAGGGGATACGCAGTATTTT
CDR3: CASSSGQGGGDTQYF

V: TRBV9
J: TRBJ1-3
D: NA
size: few
DNA: TGTGCCAGCAGCGTCCGGGCCCTCCGACCTGGAAACACCATATATTTT
CDR3: CASSVRALRPGNTIYF

V: TRBV7-2
J: TRBJ2-7
D: NA
size: many
DNA: TGTGCCAGCAGCTTGGCGCTGGGAGCACACGAGCAGTACTTC
CDR3: CASSLALGAHEQYF

V: TRBV20-1
J: TRBJ1-5
D: NA
size: few
DNA: TGCAGTGCTAGAGTAGGGGGGAACACAAAGAATCAGCCCCAGCATTTT
CDR3: CSARVGGNTKNQPQHF

V: TRBV5-4
J: TRBJ1-6
D: TRBD1
size: NA
DNA: TGTGCCAGCGGAGTGGACAGGGGCTTGTCACCCCTCCACTTT
CDR3: CASGVDRGLSPLHF

V: TRBV7-2
J: TRBJ1-6
D: NA
size: NA
DNA: TGTGCCAGCAGCCCTTCCCAGGCTCGTTCACCCCTCCACTTT
CDR3: CASSPSQARSPLHF

V: TRBV12-5
J: TRBJ2-6
D: NA
size: NA
DNA: TGTGCTAGTGGTTTGGGGCAGTCCAACGTCCTGACTTTC
CDR3: CASGLGQSNVLTF

V: TRBV24-1
J: TRBJ2-2
D: TRBD1
size: few
DNA: TGTGCCACCAGTCCGGGACAGGGGTACACCGGGGAGCTGTTTTTT
CDR3: CATSPGQGYTGELFF

V: TRBV7-8
J: TRBJ1-5
D: NA
size: NA
DNA: TGTGCCAGCAGCCAGAGAGTTAGCAATCAGCCCCAGCATTTT
CDR3: CASSQRVSNQPQHF

V: TRBV11-2
J: TRBJ1-1
D: TRBD1
size: few
DNA: TGTGCCAGCAGCTTAAGACGGACAGGGGATCAAAGTTCCCCCGAAGCTTTCTTT
CDR3: CASSLRRTGDQSSPEAFF

V: TRBV2
J: TRBJ1-1
D: NA
size: few
DNA: TGTGCCAGCGGGTCCGGAGGGGGAACTGAAGCTTTCTTT
CDR3: CASGSGGGTEAFF

V: TRBV21-1
J: TRBJ2-5
D: NA
size: NA
DNA: TGTGCCAGCAGCAAAGCCGACAAAGAGACCCAGTACTTC
CDR3: CASSKADKETQYF

V: TRBV12-3/TRBV12-4
J: TRBJ2-7
D: NA
size: NA
DNA: TGTGCCAGCAGTTTTTCTTCAGCAACCTACGAGCAGTACTTC
CDR3: CASSFSSATYEQYF

V: TRBV27
J: TRBJ2-7
D: TRBD1
size: NA
DNA: TGTGCCAGCAGTCCAAGGGGACAGCTAACTCGTCCCGGCTACGAGCAGTACTTC
CDR3: CASSPRGQLTRPGYEQYF

V: TRBV5-1
J: TRBJ1-2
D: NA
size: NA
DNA: TGCGCCAGCGGCCAGGGGAATGGCTACACCTTC
CDR3: CASGQGNGYTF

V: TRBV5-5
J: TRBJ2-1
D: NA
size: many
DNA: TGTGCCAGCAGCCCACGGACCAGGTCTAGCTCCTACAATGAGCAGTTCTTC
CDR3: CASSPRTRSSSYNEQFF

V: TRBV5-4
J: TRBJ2-5
D: NA
size: NA
DNA: TGTGCCAGCAGCTTGGCCGGGGGACAGTTAGAGACCCAGTACTTC
CDR3: CASSLAGGQLETQYF

V: TRBV7-9
J: TRBJ2-2
D: NA
size: few
DNA: TGTGCCAGCAGACCAGTGAACACCGGGGAGCTGTTTTTT
CDR3: CASRPVNTGELFF

V: TRBV28
J: TRBJ1-5
D: NA
size: NA
DNA: TGTGCCAGCAGTTTGGCTCCTGGTGGAGGACAGCCCCAGCATTTT
CDR3: CASSLAPGGGQPQHF

V: TRBV11-2
J: TRBJ1-3
D: TRBD1
size: NA
DNA: TGTGCCAGCAGCCGCGTTTTGGGACAGGGGCACGGAAACACCATATATTTT
CDR3: CASSRVLGQGHGNTIYF

V: TRBV7-8
J: TRBJ2-1
D: NA
size: NA
DNA: TGTGCCAGCAGCTTTGACAGGGACTATGAGCAGTTCTTC
CDR3: CASSFDRDYEQFF

V: TRBV7-2
J: TRBJ1-6
D: TRBD1
size: many
DNA: TGTGCCAGCAGTCCCGGGACAGTTAATTCACCCCTCCACTTT
CDR3: CASSPGTVNSPLHF

V: TRBV11-2
J: TRBJ1-2
D: NA
size: few
DNA: TGTGCCAGCAGCTTGCAAGCAGGAGGATCTTATGGCTACACCTTC
CDR3: CASSLQAGGSYGYTF

V: TRBV2
J: TRBJ1-5
D: TRBD1
size: few
DNA: TGTGCCAGCGAGGGACAGGTTTGTCAGCCCCAGCATTTT
CDR3: CASEGQVCQPQHF